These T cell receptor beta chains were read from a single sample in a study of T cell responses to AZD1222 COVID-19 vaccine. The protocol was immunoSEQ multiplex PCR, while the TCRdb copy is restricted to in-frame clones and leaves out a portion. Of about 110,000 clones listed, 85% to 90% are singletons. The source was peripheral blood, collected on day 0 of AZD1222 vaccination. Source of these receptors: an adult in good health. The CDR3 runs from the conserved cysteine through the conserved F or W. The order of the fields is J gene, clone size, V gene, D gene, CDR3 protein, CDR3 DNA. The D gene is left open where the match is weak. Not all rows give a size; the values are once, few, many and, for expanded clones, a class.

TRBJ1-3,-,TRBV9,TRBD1,CASSPRQGEAGNTIYF,TGTGCCAGCAGCCCCAGACAGGGGGAGGCTGGAAACACCATATATTTT
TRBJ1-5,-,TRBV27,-,CASSSKNQPQHF,TGTGCCAGCAGTTCTAAAAATCAGCCCCAGCATTTT
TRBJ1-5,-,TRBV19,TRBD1,CASSIWGQSRNQPQHF,TGTGCCAGTAGTATTTGGGGACAGAGCCGCAATCAGCCCCAGCATTTT
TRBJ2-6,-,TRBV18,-,CASSPPAKGSSGANVLTF,TGTGCCAGCTCACCACCGGCAAAGGGGAGCTCTGGGGCCAACGTCCTGACTTTC
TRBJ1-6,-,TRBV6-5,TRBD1,CASSEGTAFNSPLHF,TGTGCCAGCTCAGAGGGGACAGCCTTTAATTCACCCCTCCACTTT
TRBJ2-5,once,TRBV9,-,CASSVRGETQYF,TGTGCCAGCAGCGTCCGCGGAGAGACCCAGTACTTC
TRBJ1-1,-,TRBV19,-,CASRSRGHGAEAFF,TGTGCCAGTCGTAGTCGGGGGCATGGCGCTGAAGCTTTCTTT
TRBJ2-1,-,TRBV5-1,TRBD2,CASSATSGRAYNEQFF,TGCGCCAGCAGCGCGACTAGCGGGAGGGCCTACAATGAGCAGTTCTTC
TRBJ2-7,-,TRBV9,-,CASSGQGYEQYF,TGTGCCAGCAGCGGGCAGGGGTACGAGCAGTACTTC
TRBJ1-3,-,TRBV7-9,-,CASSQRGDSGNTIYF,TGTGCCAGCAGCCAACGGGGGGACTCTGGAAACACCATATATTTT
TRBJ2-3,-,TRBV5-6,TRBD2,CASSPTRTSGPTDTQYF,TGTGCCAGCAGCCCGACCCGGACTAGCGGCCCAACAGATACGCAGTATTTT
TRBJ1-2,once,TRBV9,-,CASSAGTGANYGYTF,TGTGCCAGCAGCGCCGGGACGGGAGCTAACTATGGCTACACCTTC
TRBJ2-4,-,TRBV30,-,CAWSVLRTSRGKNIQYF,TGTGCCTGGAGTGTACTGAGAACCTCTCGGGGCAAAAACATTCAGTACTTC
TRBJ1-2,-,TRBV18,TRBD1,CASSPPAGGGGTF,TGTGCCAGCTCACCACCGGCAGGGGGTGGCGGCACCTTC
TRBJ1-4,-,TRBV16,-,CASSQFGGQDGEKLFF,TGTGCCAGCAGCCAATTCGGGGGGCAGGATGGTGAAAAACTGTTTTTT
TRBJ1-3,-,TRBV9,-,CASSPGGGSGNTIYF,TGTGCCAGCAGCCCGGGGGGAGGTTCTGGAAACACCATATATTTT
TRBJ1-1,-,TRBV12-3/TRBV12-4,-,CASSRRRNTEAFF,TGTGCCAGCAGTCGACGGAGGAACACTGAAGCTTTCTTT
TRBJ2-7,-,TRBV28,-,CASSLGAFQPYEQYF,TGTGCCAGCAGTCTAGGAGCCTTTCAACCCTACGAGCAGTACTTC
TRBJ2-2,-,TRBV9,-,CASSVYTGELFF,TGTGCCAGCAGCGTGTACACCGGGGAGCTGTTTTTT
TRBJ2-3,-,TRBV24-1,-,CATASSTDTQYF,TGTGCCACCGCGTCAAGTACAGATACGCAGTATTTT
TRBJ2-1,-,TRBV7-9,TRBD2,CASSPLAAPRRFF,TGTGCCAGCAGCCCTCTAGCGGCCCCCCGGAGGTTCTTC
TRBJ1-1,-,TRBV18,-,CATSPGNTEAFF,TGTGCCACTTCCCCCGGTAACACTGAAGCTTTCTTT
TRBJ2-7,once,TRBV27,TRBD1,CASSLSRTGVEQYF,TGTGCCAGCAGTTTATCCCGAACAGGGGTCGAGCAGTACTTC
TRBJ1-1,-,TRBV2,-,CASRAATWDTEAFF,TGTGCCAGCAGGGCCGCGACCTGGGACACTGAAGCTTTCTTT
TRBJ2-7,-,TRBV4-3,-,CASSQDQAPLSSGYEQYF,TGCGCCAGCAGCCAAGATCAAGCCCCCCTATCCAGTGGTTACGAGCAGTACTTC
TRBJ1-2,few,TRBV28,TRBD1,CASSLRDRADYGYTF,TGTGCCAGCAGTTTACGGGACAGGGCTGACTATGGCTACACCTTC
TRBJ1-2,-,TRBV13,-,CASSFWGQLGGYTF,TGTGCCAGCAGCTTCTGGGGGCAACTCGGTGGCTACACCTTC
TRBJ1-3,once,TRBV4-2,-,CASSQVKGNTIYF,TGTGCCAGCAGCCAAGTGAAGGGAAACACCATATATTTT
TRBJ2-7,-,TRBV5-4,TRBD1,CASSLRQGYEQYF,TGTGCCAGCAGCCTTCGACAGGGGTACGAGCAGTACTTC
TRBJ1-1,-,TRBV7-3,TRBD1,CASSLGFRDSEAFF,TGTGCCAGCAGCTTAGGGTTCAGGGACAGTGAAGCTTTCTTT
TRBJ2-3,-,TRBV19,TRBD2,CASRLLAGVDTQYF,TGTGCCAGTAGATTACTAGCGGGAGTAGATACGCAGTATTTT
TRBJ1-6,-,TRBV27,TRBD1,CASSLTGGRSPLHF,TGTGCCAGCAGCTTGACAGGGGGTAGATCACCCCTCCACTTT
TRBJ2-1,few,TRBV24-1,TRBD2,CATSGEAGNYNEQFF,TGTGCCACCAGTGGTGAAGCGGGGAACTACAATGAGCAGTTCTTC
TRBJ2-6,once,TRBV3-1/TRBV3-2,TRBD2,CASSQSGSGANVLTF,TGTGCCAGCAGCCAGAGCGGGAGTGGGGCCAACGTCCTGACTTTC
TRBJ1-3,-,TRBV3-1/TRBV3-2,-,CASSAQGANTIYF,TGTGCCAGCAGCGCACAGGGCGCAAACACCATATATTTT
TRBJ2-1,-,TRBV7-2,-,CASSLGWWDEQFF,TGTGCCAGCAGCTTAGGATGGTGGGATGAGCAGTTCTTC
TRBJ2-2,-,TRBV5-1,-,CASSLRRSAELTGELFF,TGCGCCAGCAGCTTGAGACGGTCGGCAGAACTAACCGGGGAGCTGTTTTTT
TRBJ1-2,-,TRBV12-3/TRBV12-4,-,CASSLAGEYGYTF,TGTGCCAGCAGTTTAGCCGGTGAATATGGCTACACCTTC
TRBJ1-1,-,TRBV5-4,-,CASSLPGIEAFF,TGTGCCAGCAGCTTGCCGGGGATTGAAGCTTTCTTT
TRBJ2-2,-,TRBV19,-,CASSIGADTGELFF,TGTGCCAGTAGTATAGGGGCCGACACCGGGGAGCTGTTTTTT
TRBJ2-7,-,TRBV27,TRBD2,CASSLLVAGGGEQYF,TGTGCCAGCAGTTTACTAGTAGCGGGAGGTGGCGAGCAGTACTTC
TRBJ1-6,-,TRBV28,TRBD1,CASSSPGTGLNSPLHF,TGTGCCAGCAGTTCCCCCGGGACAGGGCTTAATTCACCCCTCCACTTT
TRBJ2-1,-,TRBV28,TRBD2,CASSPAGGRGDEQFF,TGTGCCAGCAGCCCAGCGGGAGGGCGAGGGGATGAGCAGTTCTTC
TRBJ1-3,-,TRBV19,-,CASSATGNTIYF,TGTGCCAGTAGTGCAACGGGAAACACCATATATTTT
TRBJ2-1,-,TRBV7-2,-,CASSYMGPSSYNEQFF,TGTGCCAGCAGCTATATGGGACCCAGCTCCTACAATGAGCAGTTCTTC
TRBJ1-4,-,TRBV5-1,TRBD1,CASSLQGAVTNEKLFF,TGCGCCAGCAGCTTACAGGGGGCTGTAACTAATGAAAAACTGTTTTTT
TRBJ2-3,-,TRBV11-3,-,CASSLGMGTDTQYF,TGTGCCAGCAGCTTGGGGATGGGAACAGATACGCAGTATTTT
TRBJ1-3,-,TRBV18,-,CASSPGMNSGNTIYF,TGTGCCAGCTCACCGGGAATGAACTCTGGAAACACCATATATTTT
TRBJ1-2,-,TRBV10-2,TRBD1,CASTLVDTGALWGYTF,TGCGCCAGCACACTCGTCGACACAGGGGCCTTATGGGGCTACACCTTC
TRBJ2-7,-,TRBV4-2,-,CASSLQSGAAAYEQYF,TGTGCCAGCAGTCTCCAATCGGGGGCGGCTGCCTACGAGCAGTACTTC
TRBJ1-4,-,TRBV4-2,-,CASSQVPGQLNEKLFF,TGTGCCAGCAGCCAAGTCCCTGGGCAGTTAAATGAAAAACTGTTTTTT
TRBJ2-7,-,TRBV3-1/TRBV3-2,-,CASSQDLGGYSYEQYF,TGTGCCAGCAGCCAAGATCTGGGCGGCTACTCCTACGAGCAGTACTTC
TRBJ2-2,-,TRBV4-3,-,CASSQAPNTGELFF,TGCGCCAGCAGCCAAGCTCCGAACACCGGGGAGCTGTTTTTT
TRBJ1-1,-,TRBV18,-,CASSPIQMNTEAFF,TGTGCCAGCTCACCCATCCAGATGAACACTGAAGCTTTCTTT
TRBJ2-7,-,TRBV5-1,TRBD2,CASSPLTSVYEQYF,TGCGCCAGCAGCCCGCTGACTAGCGTCTACGAGCAGTACTTC
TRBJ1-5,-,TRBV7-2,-,CASSLDTGINQPQHF,TGTGCCAGCAGCTTGGATACAGGGATTAATCAGCCCCAGCATTTT
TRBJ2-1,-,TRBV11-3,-,CASSLQPLSSYNEQFF,TGTGCCAGCAGCTTACAGCCTTTGAGCTCCTACAATGAGCAGTTCTTC